Here is one T cell receptor (beta chain) with its context. Its antigen is unidentified. Samples were assayed with immunoSEQ v3.0 at survey level. TCRdb keeps only in-frame clones here, not all; method: immunoSEQ multiplex PCR. The sample consists of some 29,000 clones, about 77% of them appearing once. Trimming shortened V by 6 bases and J by 5 bases, and 13 bases separated the two germline ends. Germline-derived CDR1 and CDR2 are MNHNY and SVGAGI (reference sequence). This CDR3 contains 13 residues. This specimen comes from a study of long-term antiretroviral therapy in people with HIV. The wider study: When the earliest samples were collected, ART was typically delayed until CD4 counts fell.

Every donor had one or more pre-ART and two or more post-ART PBMC samples. Each sample contained 1-10 million cryopreserved PBMC, thawed before DNA extraction. Study-wide points: In the period from the mid-2000s to the late 2010s, blood was collected, possibly under older ART regimens.

The sample in question was unsorted PBMCs, obtained 1.5 years before starting antiretroviral therapy. The V gene is TRBV6-6, the J gene TRBJ1-2; possible D gene TRBD1, 5 bases. The sequence derives from a man aged 18 to 35 with HIV. CDR3 bases: TGTGCCAGCAGCCACCCCGGGGGGTATGGCTACACCTTC. Translation gives CASSHPGGYGYTF.